A single sample is the source of the 5 T cell receptor delta chains below, sequenced in a study of gamma-delta T cells after stem cell transplantation. TCRdb reran clone calling via CATT on the RT-PCR reads. In the table there are around 1,700 delta-chain clones, 15% of which are singletons. Sequenced input: gamma-delta T cells. The receptors come from a human donor. It is not recorded whose cells these are; they may come from a transplant donor.

Notes on this clone: This likely traces to a read error, being one base from a far larger clone. The identical CDR3 is also encoded by other nucleotide sequences in the sample. The J gene is TRDJ2, the V gene TRDV2; 12 bases line up with TRDD3. The CDR3 runs 19 residues. The V gene's germline CDR1 is GEAIGNYY and CDR2 EKD. The CDR3 loop is CACDPTGGYNLPLTAQLFF. The CDR3 DNA follows: TGTGCCTGTGACCCTACTGGGGGATACAATCTGCCTCTGACGGCACAACTCTTCTTT.

This clone was found a few times. A single base is all that separates this from a far larger clone, so a read error is likely. Other nucleotide sequences in the sample specify the same CDR3. The rearrangement joins TRDV2 to TRDJ3; possible D gene TRDD3, 6 bases. The CDR3 has 18 amino acids. Germline CDR1 GEAIGNYY, CDR2 EKD. V was cut by 4 bases and J by 1 base, with 16 bases left in between. DNA for the CDR3: TGTGCCTGTGATACCGTGGGGATGCCTTCCTGGGACACCCGACAGATGTTTTTC. Translating it yields CACDTVGMPSWDTRQMFF.

No V gene call was produced; the J gene was TRDJ1; the table's D call TRDD3 went unverified against the DNA. The CDR3 loop spans 15 amino acids. The CDR3 DNA follows: TGTGCTACTGGGGAAACCCATTGTATAACCGATAAACTCATCTTT. Protein: CATGETHCITDKLIF.

This clone has more than one count but fewer than ten. The protein recorded in TCRdb matches a much larger clone and deviates from this DNA's translation at residue 5, suggesting a read error; the protein here is obtained by translating the DNA. This chain's CDR3 is CACDLATGTSWDTRQMFF. The CDR3 nucleotides read TGTGCCTGTGACTTGGCTACTGGAACCTCCTGGGACACCCGACAGATGTTTTTC. The chain employs TRDV2 and TRDJ3; possible D gene TRDD3, 5 bases. This CDR3 has 18 residues. Trimming stripped 3 bases from V and 0 bases from J, with 14 bases between. In germline, CDR1 is GEAIGNYY, CDR2 EKD.

This clone is medium-sized (0.01 to 0.1%). A read error is likely here: a far larger clone is one base away. This chain connects TRDV2 to TRDJ3, with D possibly being TRDD3 (5 bases). The CDR3 runs to 16 residues. V was shortened by 3 bases and J by 0 bases, with 8 bases between the two germline ends. In germline, CDR1 is GEAIGNYY, CDR2 EKD. The CDR3 region has the DNA TGTGCCTGTGACTTGGGGAGCTCCTGGGACACCCGACAGATGTTTTTC. Translated: CACDLGSSWDTRQMFF.